This is a list of T cell receptor beta chains from one sample in a study of blood T cell repertoires in COVID-19. The table came from immunoSEQ multiplex PCR; TCRdb's copy has only in-frame clones and leaves some out. The sample shows 350,000 to 450,000 clones, roughly 84% of them seen only once. Sequencing was done on a sample of PBMCs or T cells enriched from blood (not recorded which). These receptors all come from a woman between 18 and 29 years old who had been exposed to COVID-19. CDR3s include the opening cysteine and the closing phenylalanine or tryptophan. A D gene is named only where the DNA matches it firmly. Clone size, where shown, is once, few, many, or a class for clones that have expanded.

j_call clone_size v_call d_call cdr3_aa cdr3_nt
TRBJ1-5 - TRBV28 - CASSLWGGSNNQPQHF TGTGCCAGCAGTTTATGGGGGGGAAGTAACAATCAGCCCCAGCATTTT
TRBJ1-1 - TRBV28 - CASRLVGGNTEAFF TGTGCCAGCAGACTAGTCGGGGGGAACACTGAAGCTTTCTTT
TRBJ1-3 - TRBV5-1 - CASSLAQRTDTIYF TGCGCCAGCAGCTTGGCCCAGCGGACTGACACCATATATTTT
TRBJ2-2 - TRBV24-1 TRBD1 CATRTGHTGELFF TGTGCCACTCGGACAGGGCACACCGGGGAGCTGTTTTTT
TRBJ1-2 - TRBV10-3 TRBD1 CAISELGQGSGYTF TGTGCCATCAGTGAGCTTGGACAGGGGAGTGGCTACACCTTC
TRBJ1-2 - TRBV27 - CASGTGRDYGYTF TGTGCCAGCGGGACCGGGAGAGACTATGGCTACACCTTC
TRBJ2-7 - TRBV4-3 TRBD1 CASSQGQGGNYEQYF TGCGCCAGCAGCCAAGGACAGGGGGGGAACTACGAGCAGTACTTC
TRBJ2-1 - TRBV18 - CASSVQGTSSYNEQFF TGTGCCAGCTCAGTGCAGGGGACCTCCTCCTACAATGAGCAGTTCTTC
TRBJ1-6 once TRBV3-1/TRBV3-2 - CASSPPRQGRTGTLHF TGTGCCAGCAGCCCTCCCCGGCAGGGGCGAACCGGTACCCTCCACTTT
TRBJ2-3 - TRBV18 TRBD1 CASSPPTGQGLTDTQYF TGTGCCAGCTCACCACCCACCGGACAGGGCCTTACAGATACGCAGTATTTT
TRBJ2-2 - TRBV20-1 TRBD1 CSASLGTGGYTGELFF TGCAGTGCTAGTCTTGGGACAGGGGGCTACACCGGGGAGCTGTTTTTT
TRBJ1-2 - TRBV6-5 - CASFYVGPLGYTF TGTGCCAGCTTTTACGTGGGCCCTTTGGGCTACACCTTC
TRBJ1-1 once TRBV28 - CASIRGGADTEAFF TGTGCCAGCATCCGAGGGGGGGCAGACACTGAAGCTTTCTTT
TRBJ2-1 - TRBV12-3/TRBV12-4 TRBD1 CASAGTGGNEQFF TGTGCCAGCGCCGGGACAGGGGGGAATGAGCAGTTCTTC
TRBJ2-2 - TRBV5-6 - CASSPVPGNTGELFF TGTGCCAGCAGCCCGGTACCAGGGAACACCGGGGAGCTGTTTTTT
TRBJ2-3 - TRBV7-2 - CASSLQIITDTQYF TGTGCCAGCAGCTTACAAATCATCACAGATACGCAGTATTTT
TRBJ2-2 - TRBV28 TRBD2 CASRADLRGTSGRINTGELFF TGTGCCAGCAGGGCCGATCTTCGAGGGACTAGCGGGAGGATCAACACCGGGGAGCTGTTTTTT
TRBJ2-5 - TRBV19 TRBD1 CASSPPSGGSGTQYF TGTGCCAGTAGTCCCCCTTCAGGGGGCTCTGGGACCCAGTACTTC
TRBJ2-7 - TRBV30 TRBD1 CAWSVRGDRPIF TGTGCCTGGAGTGTACGAGGGGACAGGCCCATCTTC
TRBJ2-7 - TRBV7-2 TRBD2 CASSLEIAGGYEQYF TGTGCCAGCAGCTTAGAAATAGCGGGCGGATACGAGCAGTACTTC
TRBJ2-7 - TRBV7-9 - CASSLSLLEEQYF TGTGCCAGCAGCTTATCTCTATTGGAGGAGCAGTACTTC
TRBJ1-2 - TRBV13 - CASSLSYRDGYTF TGTGCCAGCAGCTTGTCGTACAGGGATGGCTACACCTTC
TRBJ2-1 once TRBV28 - CASSLVFTGGDEQFF TGTGCCAGCAGTTTAGTCTTTACAGGGGGGGATGAGCAGTTCTTC
TRBJ2-7 - TRBV12-3/TRBV12-4 TRBD2 CASSFGEGEQYF TGTGCCAGCAGTTTTGGGGAGGGCGAGCAGTACTTC
TRBJ2-3 - TRBV23-1 TRBD1 CASRNRDRVPDTQYF TGCGCCAGCCGAAACCGGGACAGAGTACCGGATACGCAGTATTTT
TRBJ2-3 - TRBV3-1/TRBV3-2 - CASSQAARTDTQYF TGTGCCAGCAGCCAAGCAGCGCGCACAGATACGCAGTATTTT
TRBJ2-1 - TRBV27 - CASSWTENHNEQFF TGTGCCAGCAGTTGGACAGAGAACCACAATGAGCAGTTCTTC
TRBJ2-5 - TRBV28 - CASSLRETQYF TGTGCCAGCAGTTTGAGAGAGACCCAGTACTTC
TRBJ2-1 few TRBV5-5 TRBD1 CASSLGTDHSYNEQFF TGTGCCAGCAGCCTCGGGACAGATCATTCGTACAATGAGCAGTTCTTC
TRBJ2-7 few TRBV3-1/TRBV3-2 - CASRAQGSYEQYF TGTGCCAGCAGAGCTCAGGGCTCCTACGAGCAGTACTTC
TRBJ2-5 - TRBV7-2 TRBD2 CASSLEAGLRGTQYF TGTGCCAGCAGCTTAGAAGCGGGACTACGGGGGACCCAGTACTTC
TRBJ2-2 once TRBV7-6 TRBD2 CASLAGKTGELFF TGTGCCTCCCTAGCGGGAAAGACCGGGGAGCTGTTTTTT
TRBJ2-2 - TRBV19 - CASSIGPGGNTGELFF TGTGCCAGTAGTATAGGGCCCGGGGGGAACACCGGGGAGCTGTTTTTT
TRBJ1-1 - TRBV7-9 - CASSLVLGSNTEAFF TGTGCCAGCAGCTTAGTATTGGGCAGCAACACTGAAGCTTTCTTT
TRBJ2-7 - TRBV14 TRBD2 CASSPHGGSGSYEQYF TGTGCCAGCAGCCCCCACGGCGGGAGCGGGAGCTACGAGCAGTACTTC